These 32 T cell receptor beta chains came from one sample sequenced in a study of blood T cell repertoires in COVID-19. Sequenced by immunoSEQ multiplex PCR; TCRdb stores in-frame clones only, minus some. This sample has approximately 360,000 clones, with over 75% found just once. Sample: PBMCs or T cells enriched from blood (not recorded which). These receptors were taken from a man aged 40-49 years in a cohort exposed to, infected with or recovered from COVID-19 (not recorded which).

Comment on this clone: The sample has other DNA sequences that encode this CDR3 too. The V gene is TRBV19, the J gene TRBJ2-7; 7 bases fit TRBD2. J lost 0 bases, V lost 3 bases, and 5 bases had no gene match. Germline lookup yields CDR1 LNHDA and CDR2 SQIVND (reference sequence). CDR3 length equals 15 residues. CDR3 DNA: TGTGCCAGTAGTATTGCAGCGGGGAGCTCCTACGAGCAGTACTTC. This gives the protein CASSIAAGSSYEQYF.

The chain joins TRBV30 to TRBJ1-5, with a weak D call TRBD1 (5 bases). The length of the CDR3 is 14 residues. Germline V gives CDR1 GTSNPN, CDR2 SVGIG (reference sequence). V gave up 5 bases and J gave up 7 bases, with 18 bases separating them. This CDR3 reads CAWAAGGYGQPQHF. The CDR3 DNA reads TGTGCCTGGGCTGCCGGGGGATACGGACAGCCCCAGCATTTT.

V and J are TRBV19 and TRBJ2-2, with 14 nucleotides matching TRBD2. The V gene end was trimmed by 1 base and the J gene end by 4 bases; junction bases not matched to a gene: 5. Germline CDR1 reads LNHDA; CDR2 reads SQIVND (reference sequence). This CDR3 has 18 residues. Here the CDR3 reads CASSIGLAGGRSTGELFF. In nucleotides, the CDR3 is TGTGCCAGTAGTATAGGACTAGCGGGAGGGCGTAGCACCGGGGAGCTGTTTTTT.

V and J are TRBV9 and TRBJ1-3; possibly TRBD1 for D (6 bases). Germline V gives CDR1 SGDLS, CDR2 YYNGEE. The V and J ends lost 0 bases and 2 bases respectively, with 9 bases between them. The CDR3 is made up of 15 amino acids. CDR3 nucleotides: TGTGCCAGCAGCGTAGGGGGGCAACCTGGAAACACCATATATTTT. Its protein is CASSVGGQPGNTIYF.

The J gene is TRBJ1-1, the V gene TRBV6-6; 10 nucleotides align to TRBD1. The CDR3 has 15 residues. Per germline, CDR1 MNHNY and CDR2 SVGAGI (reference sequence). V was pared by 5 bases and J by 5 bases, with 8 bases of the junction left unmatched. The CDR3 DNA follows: TGTGCCAGCAGTCTCGGGACAGGGGCAAGGACTGAAGCTTTCTTT. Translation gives CASSLGTGARTEAFF.

The CDR3 DNA is TGTGCCAGTAGTTCTCCCGAAGCGGGAGGGGCCTACAATGAGCAGTTCTTC. Its translation: CASSSPEAGGAYNEQFF. This sequence joins TRBV19 and TRBJ2-1, with 10 bases matching TRBD2. This CDR3 has 17 residues. Looked up from germline, CDR1 is LNHDA and CDR2 is SQIVND (reference sequence). V shed 5 bases, J shed 2 bases, and the junction held 9 bases outside the gene matches.

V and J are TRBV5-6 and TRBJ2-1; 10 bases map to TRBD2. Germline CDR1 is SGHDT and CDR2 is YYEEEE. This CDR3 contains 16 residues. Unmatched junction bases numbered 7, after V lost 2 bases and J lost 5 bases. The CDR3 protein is CASSLRTSGNHNEQFF. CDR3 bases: TGTGCCAGCAGCTTAAGGACTAGCGGAAACCACAATGAGCAGTTCTTC.

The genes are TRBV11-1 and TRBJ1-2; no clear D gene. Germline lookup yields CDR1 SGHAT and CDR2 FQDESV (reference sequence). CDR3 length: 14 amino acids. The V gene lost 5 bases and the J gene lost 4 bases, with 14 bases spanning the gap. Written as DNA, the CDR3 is TGTGCCAGCAGCCCCAACCGCGGATCCTATGGCTACACCTTC. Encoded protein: CASSPNRGSYGYTF.

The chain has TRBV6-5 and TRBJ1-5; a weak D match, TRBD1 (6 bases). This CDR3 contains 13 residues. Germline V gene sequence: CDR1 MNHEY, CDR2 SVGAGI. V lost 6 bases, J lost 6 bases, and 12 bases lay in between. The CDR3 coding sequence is TGTGCCAGCAGGCAACAGGGCGGTCAGCCCCAGCATTTT. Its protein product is CASRQQGGQPQHF.

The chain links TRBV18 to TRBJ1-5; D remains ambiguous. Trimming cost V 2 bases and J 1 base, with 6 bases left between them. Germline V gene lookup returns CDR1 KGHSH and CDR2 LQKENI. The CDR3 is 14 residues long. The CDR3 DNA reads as TGTGCCAGCTCACCAGGGAGCAGCAATCAGCCCCAGCATTTT. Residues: CASSPGSSNQPQHF.

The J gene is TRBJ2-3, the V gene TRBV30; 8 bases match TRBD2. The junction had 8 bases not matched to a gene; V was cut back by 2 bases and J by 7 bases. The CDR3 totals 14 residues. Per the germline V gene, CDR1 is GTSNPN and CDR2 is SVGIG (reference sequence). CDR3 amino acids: CAWSPGGPVNTQYF. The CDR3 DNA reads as TGTGCCTGGAGTCCGGGAGGGCCCGTAAATACGCAGTATTTT.

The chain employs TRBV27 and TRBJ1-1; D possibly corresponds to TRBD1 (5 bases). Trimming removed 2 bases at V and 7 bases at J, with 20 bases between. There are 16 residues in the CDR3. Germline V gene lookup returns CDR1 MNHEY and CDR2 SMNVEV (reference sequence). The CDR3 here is CASSLSRGTGLLEAFF. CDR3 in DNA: TGTGCCAGCAGTTTAAGTAGGGGCACAGGATTACTTGAAGCTTTCTTT.

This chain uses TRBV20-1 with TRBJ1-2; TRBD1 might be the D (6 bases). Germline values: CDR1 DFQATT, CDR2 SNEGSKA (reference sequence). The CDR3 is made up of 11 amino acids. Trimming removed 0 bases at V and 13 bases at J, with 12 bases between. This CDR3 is CSARDDGDTTF. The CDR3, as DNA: TGCAGTGCTAGAGACGATGGGGACACCACCTTC.

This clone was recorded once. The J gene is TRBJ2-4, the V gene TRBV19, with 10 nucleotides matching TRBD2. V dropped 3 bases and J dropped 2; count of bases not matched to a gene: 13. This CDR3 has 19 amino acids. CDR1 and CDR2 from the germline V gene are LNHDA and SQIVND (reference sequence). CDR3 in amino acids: CASSIEPSGSGRSKNIQYF. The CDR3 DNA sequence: TGTGCCAGTAGTATTGAGCCTAGCGGGAGCGGTAGGTCCAAAAACATTCAGTACTTC.

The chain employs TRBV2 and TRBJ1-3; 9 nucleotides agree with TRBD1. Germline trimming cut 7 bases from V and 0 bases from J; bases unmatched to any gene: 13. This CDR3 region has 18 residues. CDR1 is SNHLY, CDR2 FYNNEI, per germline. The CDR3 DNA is TGTGCCAGCACCTGGGAGGAGGACAGGGGACGCTCTGGAAACACCATATATTTT. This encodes CASTWEEDRGRSGNTIYF.

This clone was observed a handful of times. The CDR3 sequence is CASSQSTGTGSPNYGYTF. CDR3 DNA: TGTGCCAGCAGCCAATCCACCGGGACAGGGAGCCCTAACTATGGCTACACCTTC. The chain recombines TRBV3-1 (or the pseudogene TRBV3-2) with TRBJ1-2; 9 bases are a match to TRBD1. This CDR3 spans 18 amino acids. The V segment lost 2 bases and the J segment 0 bases; nucleotides outside the gene matches: 10. The germline V gene has CDR1 LGHDT and CDR2 YNNKEL (reference sequence).

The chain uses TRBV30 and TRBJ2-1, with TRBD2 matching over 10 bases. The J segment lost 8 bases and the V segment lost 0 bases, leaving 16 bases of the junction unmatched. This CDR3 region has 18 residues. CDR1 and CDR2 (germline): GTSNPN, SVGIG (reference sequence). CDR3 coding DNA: TGTGCCTGGAGTGTACAACCTAGCGGGGGAACGCTTCTCTATGAGCAGTTCTTC. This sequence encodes CAWSVQPSGGTLLYEQFF.

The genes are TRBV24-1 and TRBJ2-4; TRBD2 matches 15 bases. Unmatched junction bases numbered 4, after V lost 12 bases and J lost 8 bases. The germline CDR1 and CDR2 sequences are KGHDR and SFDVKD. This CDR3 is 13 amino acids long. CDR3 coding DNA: TGTGCCCTTGGGACTAGCGGGAGGTACATTCAGTACTTC. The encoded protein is CALGTSGRYIQYF.

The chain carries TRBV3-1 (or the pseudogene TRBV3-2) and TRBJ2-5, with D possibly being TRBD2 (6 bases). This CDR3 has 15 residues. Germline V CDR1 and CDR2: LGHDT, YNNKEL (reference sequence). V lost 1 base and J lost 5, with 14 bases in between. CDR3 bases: TGTGCCAGCAGCCAAGTGCGGGGAGGTGCGGAGACCCAGTACTTC. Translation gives CASSQVRGGAETQYF.

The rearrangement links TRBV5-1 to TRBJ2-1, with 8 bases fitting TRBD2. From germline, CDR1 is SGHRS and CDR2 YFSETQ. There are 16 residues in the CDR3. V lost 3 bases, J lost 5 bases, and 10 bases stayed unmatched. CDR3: CASSSPSGSRNNEQFF. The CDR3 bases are TGCGCCAGCAGCTCCCCCAGCGGGAGCAGAAACAATGAGCAGTTCTTC.

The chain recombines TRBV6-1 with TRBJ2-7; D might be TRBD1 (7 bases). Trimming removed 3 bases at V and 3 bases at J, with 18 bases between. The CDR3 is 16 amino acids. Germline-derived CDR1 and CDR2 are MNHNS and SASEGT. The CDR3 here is CASSENSGRGDYEQYF. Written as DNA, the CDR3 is TGTGCCAGCAGTGAGAACTCCGGCAGGGGGGACTACGAGCAGTACTTC.

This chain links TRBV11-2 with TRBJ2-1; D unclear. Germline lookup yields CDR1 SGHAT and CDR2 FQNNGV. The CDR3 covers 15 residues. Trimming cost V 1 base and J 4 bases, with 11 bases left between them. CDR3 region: CASSLVLARYNEQFF. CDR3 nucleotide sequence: TGTGCCAGCAGCTTAGTGTTAGCTAGGTACAATGAGCAGTTCTTC.

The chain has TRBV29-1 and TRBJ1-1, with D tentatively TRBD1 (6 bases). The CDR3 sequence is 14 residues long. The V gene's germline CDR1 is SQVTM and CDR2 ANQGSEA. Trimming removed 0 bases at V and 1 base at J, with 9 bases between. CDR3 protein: CSVEDTGRNTEAFF. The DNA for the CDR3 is TGCAGCGTTGAAGACACAGGGAGGAACACTGAAGCTTTCTTT. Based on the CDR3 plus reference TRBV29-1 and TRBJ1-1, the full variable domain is SAVISQKPSRDICQRGTSLTIQCQVDSQVTMMFWYRQQPGQSLTLIATANQGSEATYESGFVIDKFPISRPNLTFSTLTVSNMSPEDSSIYLCSVEDTGRNTEAFFGQGTRLTVV.

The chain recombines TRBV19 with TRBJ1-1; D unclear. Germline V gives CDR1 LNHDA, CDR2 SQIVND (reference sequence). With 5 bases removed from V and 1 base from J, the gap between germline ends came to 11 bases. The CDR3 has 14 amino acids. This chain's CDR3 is CASSHRTENTEAFF. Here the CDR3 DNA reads TGTGCCAGTAGTCATAGGACTGAGAACACTGAAGCTTTCTTT.

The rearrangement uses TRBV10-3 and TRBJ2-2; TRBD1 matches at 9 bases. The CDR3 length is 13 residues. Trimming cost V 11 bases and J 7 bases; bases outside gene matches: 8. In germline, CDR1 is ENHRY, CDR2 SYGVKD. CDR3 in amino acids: CAVRDREIGELFF. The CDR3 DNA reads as TGTGCCGTCCGGGACAGGGAGATCGGGGAGCTGTTTTTT.

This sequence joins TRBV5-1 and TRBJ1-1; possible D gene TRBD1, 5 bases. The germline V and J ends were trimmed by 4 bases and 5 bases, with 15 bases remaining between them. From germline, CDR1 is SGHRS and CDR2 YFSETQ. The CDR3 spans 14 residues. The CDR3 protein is CASSRGTAGTEAFF. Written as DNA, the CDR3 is TGCGCCAGCAGCCGCGGGACGGCCGGGACTGAAGCTTTCTTT.

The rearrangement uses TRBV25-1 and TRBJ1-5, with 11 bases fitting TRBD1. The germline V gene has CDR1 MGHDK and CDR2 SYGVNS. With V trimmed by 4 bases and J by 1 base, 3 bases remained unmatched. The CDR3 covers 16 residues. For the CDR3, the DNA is TGTGCCAGCAGTGCACGGGACAGGGGGAGCAATCAGCCCCAGCATTTT. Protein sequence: CASSARDRGSNQPQHF.

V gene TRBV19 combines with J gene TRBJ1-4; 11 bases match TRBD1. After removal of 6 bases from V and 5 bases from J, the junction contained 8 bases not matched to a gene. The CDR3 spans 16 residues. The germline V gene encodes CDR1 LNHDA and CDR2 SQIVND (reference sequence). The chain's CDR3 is CASRSGQGVTNEKLFF. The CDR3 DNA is TGTGCCAGTAGATCGGGACAGGGGGTAACGAATGAAAAACTGTTTTTT.

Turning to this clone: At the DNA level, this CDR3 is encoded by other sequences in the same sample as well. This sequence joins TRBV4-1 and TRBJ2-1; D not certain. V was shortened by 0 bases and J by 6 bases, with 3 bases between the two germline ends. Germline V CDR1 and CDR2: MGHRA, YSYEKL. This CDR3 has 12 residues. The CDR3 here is CASSQDSNEQFF. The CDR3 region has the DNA TGCGCCAGCAGCCAAGACTCCAATGAGCAGTTCTTC.

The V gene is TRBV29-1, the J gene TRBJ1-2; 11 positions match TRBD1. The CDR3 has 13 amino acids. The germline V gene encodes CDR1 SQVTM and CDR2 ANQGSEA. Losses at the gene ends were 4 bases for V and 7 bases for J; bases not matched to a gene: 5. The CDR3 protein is CSVATGTGGGYTF. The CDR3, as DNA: TGCAGCGTTGCAACCGGGACAGGGGGTGGCTACACCTTC.

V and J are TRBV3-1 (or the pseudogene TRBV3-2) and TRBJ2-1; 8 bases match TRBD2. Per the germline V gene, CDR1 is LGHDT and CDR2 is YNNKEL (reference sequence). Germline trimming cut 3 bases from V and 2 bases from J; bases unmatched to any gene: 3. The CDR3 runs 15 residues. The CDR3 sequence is CASSQGAGAYNEQFF. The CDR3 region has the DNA TGTGCCAGCAGCCAGGGAGCGGGGGCCTACAATGAGCAGTTCTTC.

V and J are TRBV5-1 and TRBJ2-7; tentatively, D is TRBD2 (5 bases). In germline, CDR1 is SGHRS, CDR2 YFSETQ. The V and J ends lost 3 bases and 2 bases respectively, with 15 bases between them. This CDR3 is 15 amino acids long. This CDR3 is CASSYLAGQTYEQYF. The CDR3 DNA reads TGCGCCAGCAGCTACCTGGCGGGCCAAACCTACGAGCAGTACTTC.